One sample yielded the 9 T cell receptor beta chains listed below, sequenced in a study of T cell changes during pregnancy in multiple sclerosis. Repertoires were generated with immunoSEQ multiplex PCR, while TCRdb's copy carries only in-frame clones and drops some. The table has around 70,000 clones, about 92% seen once; the top ten hold approximately 2.4%. The sequencing here drew on peripheral blood, taken before pregnancy. The receptors derive from a female donor with multiple sclerosis, enrolled in a pregnancy study.

The rearrangement joins TRBV6-5 to TRBJ1-4; D gene ambiguous. Germline V gene sequence: CDR1 MNHEY, CDR2 SVGAGI. V was shortened by 4 bases and J by 1 base, with 4 bases between the two germline ends. There are 13 residues in the CDR3. DNA for the CDR3: TGTGCCAGCAGTTCCCGAACTAATGAAAAACTGTTTTTT. It encodes CASSSRTNEKLFF.

The chain is built from TRBV5-4 and TRBJ1-2, with 9 bases identical to TRBD1. V lost 3 bases and J lost 1; bases outside the gene matches: 7. This CDR3 has 16 amino acids. Looked up from germline, CDR1 is SGHNT and CDR2 is YYREEE (reference sequence). Here the CDR3 DNA reads TGTGCCAGCAGCTCAACGGGACAGGGTTTTAACTATGGCTACACCTTC. Its translation is CASSSTGQGFNYGYTF.

J is TRBJ2-7 and V is TRBV19, with 7 positions matching TRBD2. This CDR3 spans 14 amino acids. Germline CDR1 reads LNHDA; CDR2 reads SQIVND (reference sequence). V was pared by 5 bases and J by 5 bases, with 9 bases of the junction left unmatched. CDR3 coding DNA: TGTGCCAGTAGTGGGGGGGGAGTCGCAAACGAGCAGTACTTC. This encodes CASSGGGVANEQYF.

The chain links TRBV2 to TRBJ2-2, with 7 bases identical to TRBD1. This CDR3 comprises 15 residues. V lost 3 bases, J lost 3 bases, and 4 bases stayed unmatched. The germline V gene has CDR1 SNHLY and CDR2 FYNNEI. CDR3 region: CASSETGSYTGELFF. CDR3 in DNA: TGTGCCAGCAGTGAGACAGGGTCCTACACCGGGGAGCTGTTTTTT.

The genes are TRBV10-2 and TRBJ2-7; 7 bases are a match to TRBD2. The CDR3 is made up of 14 amino acids. CDR1 is WSHSY and CDR2 is SAAADI in the germline V gene. After removal of 8 bases from V and 3 bases from J, the junction contained 10 bases not matched to a gene. CDR3 in amino acids: CASRQAGESYEQYF. The CDR3 nucleotides are TGCGCCAGCCGTCAGGCGGGAGAAAGCTACGAGCAGTACTTC.

The V and J genes are TRBV29-1 and TRBJ2-7, with a tentative D call TRBD1 (5 bases). This CDR3 contains 13 residues. The germline V and J ends were trimmed by 1 base and 5 bases, with 12 bases remaining between them. CDR1 is SQVTM, CDR2 ANQGSEA, per germline. This CDR3 is CSVEGGRAHEQYF. The CDR3 region has the DNA TGCAGCGTTGAAGGGGGCAGGGCCCACGAGCAGTACTTC.

The chain recombines TRBV15 with TRBJ1-5; 10 bases map to TRBD1. This CDR3 spans 15 amino acids. J gave up 7 bases and V 2 bases, and 5 bases lay outside the gene matches. The germline CDR1 and CDR2 sequences are LNHNV and YYDKDF (reference sequence). CDR3 sequence reads: CATSRRGQGKQPQHF. CDR3 DNA sequence: TGTGCCACCAGCAGACGGGGACAGGGGAAACAGCCCCAGCATTTT. Based on the CDR3 plus reference TRBV15 and TRBJ1-5, the full variable domain is DAMVIQNPRYQVTQFGKPVTLSCSQTLNHNVMYWYQQKSSQAPKLLFHYYDKDFNNEADTPDNFQSRRPNTSFCFLDIRSPGLGDTAMYLCATSRRGQGKQPQHFGDGTRLSIL.

The chain recombines TRBV5-6 with TRBJ2-7; D ambiguous. The CDR3 is 12 amino acids. Germline assignment: CDR1 SGHDT and CDR2 YYEEEE. V lost 4 bases, J lost 4 bases, and 9 bases lay in between. The CDR3 spells CASSIDTYEQYF. The CDR3 nucleotides read TGTGCCAGCAGCATCGACACGTACGAGCAGTACTTC.

This rearrangement joins TRBV14 to TRBJ2-2; 7 bases align to TRBD2. Germline V gives CDR1 SGHDN, CDR2 FVKESK. CDR3 length: 16 amino acids. Trimming took 8 bases from V and 0 from J; bases not matched to a gene: 9. The CDR3 coding sequence is TGTGCCAGCCAGATCCGGGGAGGGCCGAACACCGGGGAGCTGTTTTTT. This sequence encodes CASQIRGGPNTGELFF.